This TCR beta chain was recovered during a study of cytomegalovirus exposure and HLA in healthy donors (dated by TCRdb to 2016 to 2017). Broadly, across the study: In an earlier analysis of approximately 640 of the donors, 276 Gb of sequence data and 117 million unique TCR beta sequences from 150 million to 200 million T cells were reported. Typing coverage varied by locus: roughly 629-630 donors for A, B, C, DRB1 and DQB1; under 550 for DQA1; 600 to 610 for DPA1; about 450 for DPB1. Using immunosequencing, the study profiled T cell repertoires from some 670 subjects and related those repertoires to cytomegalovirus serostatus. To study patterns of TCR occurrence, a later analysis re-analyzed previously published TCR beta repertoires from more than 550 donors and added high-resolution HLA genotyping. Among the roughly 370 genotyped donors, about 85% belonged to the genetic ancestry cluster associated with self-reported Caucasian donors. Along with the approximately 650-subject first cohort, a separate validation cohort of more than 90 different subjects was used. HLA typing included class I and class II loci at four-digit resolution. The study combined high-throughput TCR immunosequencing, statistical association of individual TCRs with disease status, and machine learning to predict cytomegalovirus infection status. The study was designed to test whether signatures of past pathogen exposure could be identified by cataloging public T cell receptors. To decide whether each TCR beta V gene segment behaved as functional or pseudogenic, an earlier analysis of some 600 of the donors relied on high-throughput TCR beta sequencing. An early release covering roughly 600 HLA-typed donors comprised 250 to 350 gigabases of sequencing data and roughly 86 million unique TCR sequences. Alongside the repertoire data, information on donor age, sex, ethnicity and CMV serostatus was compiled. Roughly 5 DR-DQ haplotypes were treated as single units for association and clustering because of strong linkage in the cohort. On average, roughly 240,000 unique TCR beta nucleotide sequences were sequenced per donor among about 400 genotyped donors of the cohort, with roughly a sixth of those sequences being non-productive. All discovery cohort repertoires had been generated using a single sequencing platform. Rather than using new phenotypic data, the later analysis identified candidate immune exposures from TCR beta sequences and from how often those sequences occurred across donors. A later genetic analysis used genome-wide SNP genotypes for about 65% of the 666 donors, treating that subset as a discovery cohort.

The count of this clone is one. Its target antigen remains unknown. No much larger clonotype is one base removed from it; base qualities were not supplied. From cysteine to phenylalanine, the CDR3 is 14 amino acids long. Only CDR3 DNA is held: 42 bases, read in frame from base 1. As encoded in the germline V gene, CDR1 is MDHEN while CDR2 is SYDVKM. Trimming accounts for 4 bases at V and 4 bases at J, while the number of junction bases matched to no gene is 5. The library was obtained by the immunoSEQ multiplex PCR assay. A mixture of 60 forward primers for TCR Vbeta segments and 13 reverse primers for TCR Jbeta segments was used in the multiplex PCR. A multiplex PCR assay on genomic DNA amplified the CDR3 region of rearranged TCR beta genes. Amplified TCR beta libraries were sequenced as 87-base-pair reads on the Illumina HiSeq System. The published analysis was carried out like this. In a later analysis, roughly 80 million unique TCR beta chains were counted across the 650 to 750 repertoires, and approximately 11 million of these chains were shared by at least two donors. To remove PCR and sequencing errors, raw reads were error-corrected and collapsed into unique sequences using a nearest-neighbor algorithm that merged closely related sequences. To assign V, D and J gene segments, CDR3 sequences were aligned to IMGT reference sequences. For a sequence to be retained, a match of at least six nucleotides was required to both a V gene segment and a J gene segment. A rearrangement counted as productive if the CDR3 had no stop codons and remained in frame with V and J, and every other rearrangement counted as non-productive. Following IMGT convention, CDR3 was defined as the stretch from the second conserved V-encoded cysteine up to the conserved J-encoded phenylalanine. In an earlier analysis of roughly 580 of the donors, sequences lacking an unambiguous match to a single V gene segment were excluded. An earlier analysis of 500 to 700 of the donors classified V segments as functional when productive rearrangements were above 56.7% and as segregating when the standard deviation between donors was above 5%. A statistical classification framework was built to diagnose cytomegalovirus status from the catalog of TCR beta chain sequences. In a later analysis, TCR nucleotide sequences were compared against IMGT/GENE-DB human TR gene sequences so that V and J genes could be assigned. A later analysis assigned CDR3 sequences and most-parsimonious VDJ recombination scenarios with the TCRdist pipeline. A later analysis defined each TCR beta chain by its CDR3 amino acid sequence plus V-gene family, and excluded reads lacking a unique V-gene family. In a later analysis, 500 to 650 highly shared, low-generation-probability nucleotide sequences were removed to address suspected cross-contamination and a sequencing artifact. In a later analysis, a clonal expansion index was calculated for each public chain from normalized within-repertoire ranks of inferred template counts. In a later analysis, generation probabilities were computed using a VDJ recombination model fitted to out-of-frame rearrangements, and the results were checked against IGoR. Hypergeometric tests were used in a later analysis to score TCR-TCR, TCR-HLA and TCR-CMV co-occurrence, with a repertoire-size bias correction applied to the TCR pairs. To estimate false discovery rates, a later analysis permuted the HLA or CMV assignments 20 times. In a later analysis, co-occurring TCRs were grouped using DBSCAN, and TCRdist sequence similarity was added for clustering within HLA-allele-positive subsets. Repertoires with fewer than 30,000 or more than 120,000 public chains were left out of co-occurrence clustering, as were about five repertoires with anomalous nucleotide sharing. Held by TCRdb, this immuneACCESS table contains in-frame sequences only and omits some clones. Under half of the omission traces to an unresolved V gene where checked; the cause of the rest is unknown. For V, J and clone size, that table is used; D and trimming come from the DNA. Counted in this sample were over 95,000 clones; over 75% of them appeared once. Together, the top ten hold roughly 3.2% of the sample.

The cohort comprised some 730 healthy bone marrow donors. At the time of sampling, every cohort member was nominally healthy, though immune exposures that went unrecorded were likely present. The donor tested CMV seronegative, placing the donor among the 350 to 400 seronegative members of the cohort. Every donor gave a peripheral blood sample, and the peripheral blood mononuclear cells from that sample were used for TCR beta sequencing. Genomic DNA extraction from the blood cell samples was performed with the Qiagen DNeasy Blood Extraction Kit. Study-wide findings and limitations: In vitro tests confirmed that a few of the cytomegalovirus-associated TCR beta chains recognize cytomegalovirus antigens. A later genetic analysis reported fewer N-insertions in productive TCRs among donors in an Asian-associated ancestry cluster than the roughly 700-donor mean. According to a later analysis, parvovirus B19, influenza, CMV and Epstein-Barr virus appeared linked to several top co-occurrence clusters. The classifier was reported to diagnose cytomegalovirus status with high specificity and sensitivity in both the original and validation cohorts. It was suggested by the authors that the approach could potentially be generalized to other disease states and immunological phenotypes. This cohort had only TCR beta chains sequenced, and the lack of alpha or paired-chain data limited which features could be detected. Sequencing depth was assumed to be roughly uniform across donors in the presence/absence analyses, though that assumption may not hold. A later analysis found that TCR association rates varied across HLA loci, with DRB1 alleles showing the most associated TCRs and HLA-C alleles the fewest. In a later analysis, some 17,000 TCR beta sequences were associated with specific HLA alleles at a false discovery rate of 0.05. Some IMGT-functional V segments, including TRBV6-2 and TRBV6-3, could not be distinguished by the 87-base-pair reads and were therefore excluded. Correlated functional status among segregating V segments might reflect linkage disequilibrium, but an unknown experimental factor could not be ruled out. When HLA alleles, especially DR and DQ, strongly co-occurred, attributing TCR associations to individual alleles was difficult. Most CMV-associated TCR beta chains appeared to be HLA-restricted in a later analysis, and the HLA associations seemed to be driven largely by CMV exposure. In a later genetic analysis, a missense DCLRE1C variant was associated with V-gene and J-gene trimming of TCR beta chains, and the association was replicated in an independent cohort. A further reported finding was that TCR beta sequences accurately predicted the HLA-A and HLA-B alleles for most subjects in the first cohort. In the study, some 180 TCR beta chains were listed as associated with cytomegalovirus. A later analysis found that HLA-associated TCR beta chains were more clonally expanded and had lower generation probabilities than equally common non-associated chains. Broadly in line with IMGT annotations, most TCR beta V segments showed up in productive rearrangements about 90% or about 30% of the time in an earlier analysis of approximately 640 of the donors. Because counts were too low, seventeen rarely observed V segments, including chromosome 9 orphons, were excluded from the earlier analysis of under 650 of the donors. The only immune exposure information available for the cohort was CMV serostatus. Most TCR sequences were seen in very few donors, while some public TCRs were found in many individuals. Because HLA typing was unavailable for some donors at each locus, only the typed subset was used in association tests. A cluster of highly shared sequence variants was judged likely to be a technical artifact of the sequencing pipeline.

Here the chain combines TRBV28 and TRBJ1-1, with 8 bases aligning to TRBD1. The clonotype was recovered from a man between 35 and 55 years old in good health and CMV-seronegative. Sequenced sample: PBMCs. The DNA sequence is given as TGTGCCAGCAGTTCTGCAGGGGGCGGCACTGAAGCTTTCTTT. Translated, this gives CASSSAGGGTEAFF.